This T cell receptor (beta chain) was recovered during a study of shared clonotypes between healthy human individuals. Overall study context: Three plates each covered CD4 naive and memory; CD8 naive two, CD8 memory one. Findings and caveats of the study: Enrolling few donors narrowed the genetic and exposure-history diversity that was represented.

TCRdb's table, derived via immunoSEQ multiplex PCR, lists solely in-frame clones and lacks some. The profile shows roughly 2.6 million clones, roughly 92% of them singletons. All the donors were Caucasian adults who lived in Nashville, Tennessee. Details on this clone: Its antigen is currently unknown.

This receptor was taken from a man younger than 35 in good health. Sequencing was performed on naive CD4+ T cells sorted from blood. The subset is: CD45RA+ positively selected.

The CDR3 DNA sequence: TGTGCCAGCAGCTTAGAAGCCAGATTCACAGATACGCAGTATTTT. Protein product: CASSLEARFTDTQYF. This chain links TRBV7-2 with TRBJ2-3; D is unclear. The V gene's germline CDR1 is SGHTA and CDR2 FQGNSA. This CDR3 region has 15 residues. The germline V and J ends were trimmed by 1 base and 2 bases, with 10 bases remaining between them.